These 32 T cell receptor beta chains share one sample of origin, sequenced in a study of blood T cells in healthy people across ages. Together with a sample-barcoded 5' primer, a J-beta primer mix was included in a second PCR lasting about 7 to 12 cycles. TCRdb ran MiXCR on the 5' RACE reads and lists one entry per CDR3 protein. The table records around 790,000 distinct CDR3 sequences, under 55% of them present only once. The sample taken for sequencing was blood. Receptors were obtained from a man aged 60-69 years in good health.

This clonotype was counted a few times. V is TRBV12-3 or TRBV12-4 and J is TRBJ2-1; 8 bases match TRBD1. This CDR3 has 15 residues. J lost 7 bases, V lost 6 bases, and 11 bases had no gene match. The CDR3 sequence is CASSPRGLSGNEQFF. DNA for the CDR3: TGTGCCAGCAGCCCCAGGGGGCTATCCGGGAATGAGCAGTTCTTC.

This chain links TRBV4-3 with TRBJ2-1; 11 bases agree with TRBD2. Germline V gene sequence: CDR1 LGHNA, CDR2 YSLEER. This CDR3 spans 15 amino acids. V trimming: 4 bases; J trimming: 7 bases; junction bases outside the gene matches: 6. This chain's CDR3 is CASSPGTSGFNEQFF. The CDR3 DNA sequence: TGCGCCAGCAGCCCTGGGACTAGCGGATTTAATGAGCAGTTCTTC.

The table lists this clonotype with a count of one. The genes are TRBV12-3 or TRBV12-4 and TRBJ1-6, with 7 bases matching TRBD1. Germline trimming cut 1 base from V and 10 bases from J; bases unmatched to any gene: 7. The length of the CDR3 is 15 residues. CDR3 residues: CASSLGTGSLSPLHF. For the CDR3, the DNA is TGTGCCAGCAGTTTAGGGACAGGTTCTTTGTCACCCCTCCACTTT.

This clonotype was counted many times. The chain employs TRBV28 and TRBJ1-2; no firm D call. Trimming pared 4 bases from V and 4 bases from J, leaving 4 bases between. The germline CDR1 and CDR2 sequences are MDHEN and SYDVKM. The CDR3 sequence is 11 residues long. DNA for the CDR3: TGTGCCAGCAGTTCAGGCTATGGCTACACCTTC. It is translated as CASSSGYGYTF.

This clonotype has just a few counts. The J gene is TRBJ2-4, the V gene TRBV27; D ambiguous. V dropped 7 bases and J dropped 1 base, with 8 bases sitting between them. The CDR3 is 13 amino acids. Germline CDR1 MNHEY, CDR2 SMNVEV (reference sequence). In DNA, the CDR3 is TGTGCCAGCACTACCCAGGCCAAAAACATTCAGTACTTC. Translating it yields CASTTQAKNIQYF.

The chain employs TRBV6-2 or TRBV6-3 and TRBJ1-5; D is undetermined. This CDR3 spans 15 amino acids. The germline V gene encodes CDR1 MNHEY and CDR2 SVGEGT. Deletions cut 0 bases from V and 3 bases from J, with 9 bases between. The CDR3 region has the DNA TGTGCCAGCAGTTACTCAGCAGTACTCAATCAGCCCCAGCATTTT. Its protein is CASSYSAVLNQPQHF.

V gene TRBV20-1 combines with J gene TRBJ2-5; tentative D call: TRBD2 (6 bases). Germline V gene data show CDR1 as DFQATT and CDR2 as SNEGSKA (reference sequence). Trimming pared 4 bases from V and 1 base from J, leaving 13 bases between. The CDR3 spans 14 residues. The CDR3 loop reads CSATSLRGQETQYF. In nucleotides, the CDR3 is TGCAGTGCTACCTCCTTGCGGGGCCAAGAGACCCAGTACTTC.

The V call is TRBV5-1, the J call TRBJ2-3; the D gene is possibly TRBD2 (6 bases). The CDR3 contains 14 residues. Germline CDR1 and CDR2: SGHRS and YFSETQ. Deletions cut 4 bases from V and 6 bases from J, with 15 bases between. CDR3 sequence reads: CASSKGLHGDTQYF. The CDR3, as DNA: TGCGCCAGCAGCAAGGGACTTCATGGGGATACGCAGTATTTT.

The chain uses TRBV7-6 and TRBJ2-3, with D maybe TRBD1 (5 bases). The CDR3 covers 15 residues. The V gene lost 5 bases and the J gene lost 3 bases, with 15 bases spanning the gap. Germline values: CDR1 SGHVS, CDR2 FNYEAQ. The CDR3, as DNA: TGTGCCAGCAGCCCTTATAGGGGTGTGACAGATACGCAGTATTTT. It encodes CASSPYRGVTDTQYF.

The J gene is TRBJ1-5, the V gene TRBV20-1; 9 nucleotides match TRBD1. This CDR3 spans 16 amino acids. In germline, CDR1 is DFQATT, CDR2 SNEGSKA (reference sequence). With V trimmed by 6 bases and J by 1 base, 10 bases remained unmatched. The CDR3 bases are TGCAGTGCGCCAGGACAGGGGCCCGGAAGCAATCAGCCCCAGCATTTT. Amino acid sequence: CSAPGQGPGSNQPQHF.

This clonotype was seen a few times. The J gene is TRBJ1-6, the V gene TRBV2, with D uncertain. The CDR3 spans 13 residues. The V end was cut by 3 bases, the J end by 9 bases, with 9 bases between. From germline, CDR1 is SNHLY and CDR2 FYNNEI. Here the CDR3 reads CASSEAPGSPLHF. CDR3 DNA sequence: TGTGCCAGCAGTGAGGCCCCGGGTTCACCCCTCCACTTT.

There are a few counts of this clonotype. The chain has TRBV4-3 and TRBJ2-2; D not resolved. V lost 1 base to trimming and J lost 7 bases, with 7 bases between them. This CDR3 is built from 13 residues. Looked up from germline, CDR1 is LGHNA and CDR2 is YSLEER. Here the CDR3 DNA reads TGCGCCAGCAGCCAAGGGGTCGGCGGGGAGCTGTTTTTT. Translating gives CASSQGVGGELFF.

This clonotype turned up a few times. The chain links TRBV4-3 to TRBJ1-1; unclear D gene. V lost 2 bases and J lost 1, with 5 bases in between. This CDR3 has 13 amino acids. From germline, CDR1 is LGHNA and CDR2 YSLEER. CDR3 region: CASSQMENTEAFF. DNA of the CDR3: TGCGCCAGCAGCCAAATGGAGAACACTGAAGCTTTCTTT.

There are many counts of this clonotype. The chain uses TRBV9 and TRBJ2-1; 7 nucleotides align to TRBD1. Trimming took 4 bases from V and 5 from J; bases not matched to a gene: 9. The CDR3 covers 15 residues. The germline gives CDR1 SGDLS, CDR2 YYNGEE. The CDR3 nucleotides read TGTGCCAGCAGCCCACCCGGGACAGCCCACAATGAGCAGTTCTTC. Its translation is CASSPPGTAHNEQFF.

This clonotype was found a few times. The rearrangement uses TRBV29-1 and TRBJ2-7, with TRBD1 matching over 9 bases. CDR3 size: 13 residues. Germline values: CDR1 SQVTM, CDR2 ANQGSEA. Unmatched junction bases numbered 6, after V lost 3 bases and J lost 6 bases. The CDR3: CSVEGTGKGEQYF. The CDR3 bases are TGCAGCGTTGAGGGGACAGGGAAAGGCGAGCAGTACTTC.

The chain uses TRBV20-1 and TRBJ1-2; D call uncertain. This CDR3 has 13 amino acids. Per germline, CDR1 DFQATT and CDR2 SNEGSKA (reference sequence). The V end was cut by 2 bases, the J end by 5 bases, with 12 bases between. The CDR3 coding sequence is TGCAGTGCTAGACTTGCAAGGAAATATGGCTACACCTTC. Residues: CSARLARKYGYTF.

V is TRBV20-1 and J is TRBJ2-7; 7 bases agree with TRBD1. The trim removed 3 bases at V and 2 bases at J, leaving 7 bases unmatched. The V gene's germline CDR1 is DFQATT and CDR2 SNEGSKA (reference sequence). The CDR3 length is 14 residues. The CDR3 sequence is CSASHPTGPYEQYF. The DNA of the CDR3 is TGCAGTGCTAGCCACCCGACAGGGCCCTACGAGCAGTACTTC.

V and J are TRBV7-8 and TRBJ2-7, with 8 bases matching TRBD1. V dropped 1 base and J dropped 3; count of bases not matched to a gene: 8. This CDR3 comprises 16 residues. Germline assignment: CDR1 SGHVS and CDR2 FQNEAQ. As DNA, the CDR3 is TGTGCCAGCAGCTTAGTGCCCGGACAGGGAATCTACGAGCAGTACTTC. Translated: CASSLVPGQGIYEQYF.

The genes are TRBV20-1 and TRBJ2-7; 7 positions agree with TRBD2. This CDR3 is built from 14 residues. CDR1 is DFQATT and CDR2 is SNEGSKA in the germline V gene (reference sequence). V trimming: 4 bases; J trimming: 7 bases; junction bases outside the gene matches: 13. CDR3 DNA: TGCAGTGCTACAACGGGGGGATTGGGGAATGAGCAGTACTTC. This gives the protein CSATTGGLGNEQYF.

This clonotype was found a few times. J is TRBJ1-5 and V is TRBV6-1; no definite D call. Per germline, CDR1 MNHNS and CDR2 SASEGT. V was trimmed by 2 bases and J by 0 bases, leaving 8 bases between them. CDR3 length equals 15 residues. The CDR3 region is CASSEPWDSNQPQHF. CDR3 bases: TGTGCCAGCAGTGAACCCTGGGATAGCAATCAGCCCCAGCATTTT.

This clonotype has more than one count but fewer than ten. The chain has TRBV20-1 and TRBJ2-5; D gene ambiguous. The CDR3 runs to 15 residues. CDR1 is DFQATT and CDR2 is SNEGSKA in the germline V gene (reference sequence). Trimming removed 1 base at V and 1 base at J, with 13 bases between. The DNA of the CDR3 is TGCAGTGCTAGAGGTGGTAGGCAGACCCAAGAGACCCAGTACTTC. It translates to CSARGGRQTQETQYF.

V gene TRBV11-2 combines with J gene TRBJ2-5, with D possibly being TRBD1 or TRBD2 (5 bases each). Trimming took 5 bases from V and 5 from J, leaving 21 bases between them. Germline V lookup: CDR1 SGHAT, CDR2 FQNNGV. The CDR3 is 16 residues long. The DNA of the CDR3 is TGTGCCAGCAGCGTACACCGGGACCCGGTAGTGGAGACCCAGTACTTC. Protein sequence: CASSVHRDPVVETQYF.

This clonotype was detected only a few times. This chain uses TRBV20-1 with TRBJ2-4; D is possibly TRBD2 (6 bases). Germline CDR1 and CDR2: DFQATT and SNEGSKA (reference sequence). The CDR3 extends over 13 amino acids. Between the trimmed V and J ends, which lost 3 bases and 0 bases, there was a span of 6 bases. CDR3: CSARRGAKNIQYF. The CDR3 DNA reads TGCAGTGCTAGGCGGGGAGCCAAAAACATTCAGTACTTC.

The V gene is TRBV2, the J gene TRBJ1-1; no firm D call. The ends were cut back, 5 bases at V and 2 bases at J, with 6 bases in the middle. CDR3 size: 12 residues. Germline V gives CDR1 SNHLY, CDR2 FYNNEI. The CDR3 DNA is TGTGCCAGCAGTCGCACAAACACTGAAGCTTTCTTT. Residues: CASSRTNTEAFF.

This clonotype came up a few times. V gene TRBV20-1 combines with J gene TRBJ2-7; 9 nucleotides line up with TRBD2. The V and J ends lost 0 bases and 2 bases, in that order; junction bases with no gene match: 2. This CDR3 has 14 amino acids. CDR1 and CDR2 (germline): DFQATT, SNEGSKA (reference sequence). This chain's CDR3 is CSARDGTSTYEQYF. The CDR3 coding sequence is TGCAGTGCTAGAGATGGGACTAGCACCTACGAGCAGTACTTC.

V is TRBV7-9 and J is TRBJ2-3; no clear D gene. With 0 bases removed from V and 0 bases from J, the gap between germline ends came to 7 bases. The CDR3 has 15 residues. Germline V lookup: CDR1 SEHNR, CDR2 FQNEAQ (reference sequence). The CDR3 protein is CASSLAGWSTDTQYF. The DNA for the CDR3 is TGTGCCAGCAGCTTAGCCGGATGGAGCACAGATACGCAGTATTTT.

This clonotype was recorded once. The rearrangement uses TRBV4-3 and TRBJ2-2; D is uncertain. The CDR3 totals 18 residues. Germline values: CDR1 LGHNA, CDR2 YSLEER. With 0 bases removed from V and 8 bases from J, the gap between germline ends came to 22 bases. The CDR3 reads CASSQDPSRPAIGGELFF. The CDR3 bases are TGCGCCAGCAGCCAAGATCCCAGCAGGCCGGCCATCGGGGGGGAGCTGTTTTTT.

This chain uses TRBV2 with TRBJ1-2; D is perhaps TRBD1 (6 bases). Germline CDR1 SNHLY, CDR2 FYNNEI. Trimming left V 7 bases short and J 8 bases short, with 17 bases between. The CDR3 runs to 13 residues. The CDR3 bases are TGTGCCAGCATTGGTCAGGGGAGTTACGGCTACACCTTC. It encodes CASIGQGSYGYTF.

This clonotype was seen ten or more times. The rearrangement uses TRBV20-1 and TRBJ1-6; 8 bases fit TRBD1. The length of the CDR3 is 14 residues. The germline V gene has CDR1 DFQATT and CDR2 SNEGSKA (reference sequence). V lost 3 bases and J lost 6; bases outside the gene matches: 4. CDR3 loop: CSARQGAGNSPLHF. CDR3 DNA: TGCAGTGCTAGGCAGGGGGCTGGTAATTCACCCCTCCACTTT.

This clonotype was observed a handful of times. This chain links TRBV29-1 with TRBJ2-7, with 11 positions matching TRBD2. V lost 1 base to trimming and J lost 1 base; unmatched junction nucleotides: 12. CDR1 and CDR2 (germline): SQVTM, ANQGSEA. The CDR3 extends over 18 amino acids. The CDR3: CSVEGPISGGASSYEQYF. The CDR3 DNA reads TGCAGCGTTGAAGGTCCGATTAGCGGGGGGGCATCGTCCTACGAGCAGTACTTC.

The gene calls are TRBV25-1 and TRBJ2-5; TRBD2 agrees at 12 bases. The V gene end was trimmed by 5 bases and the J gene end by 11 bases; junction bases not matched to a gene: 9. CDR1 is MGHDK and CDR2 is SYGVNS in the germline V gene. This CDR3 comprises 14 residues. The CDR3 DNA reads TGTGCCAGCAGTCAACGGACTAGCGGGGCTGAGCAGTACTTC. Its protein is CASSQRTSGAEQYF.

On this clonotype: This may come from a read error, since a much larger clone is one base off. V usage is TRBV29-1 and J usage is TRBJ2-1, with D possibly TRBD2 on 7 matching bases. Germline values: CDR1 SQVTM, CDR2 ANQGSEA. The CDR3 is made up of 15 amino acids. CDR3 DNA sequence: TGCAGCGCCCGCAGCGGGACACCTTCCTACACTGAGCAGTTCTTC. Translation: CSARSGTPSYTEQFF.